The following is a T cell receptor beta chain sequence with its context. Both iRepertoire HTBI primers and Arm-PCR of CDR3 regions were used to build the TCR beta libraries. TCRdb re-called the multiplex PCR reads with MiXCR, one entry per CDR3 protein. Of hundreds of thousands of distinct CDR3 sequences in the sample, approximately 29% are singletons; the top ten hold 40% to 50%. The sample is drawn from a study of regulatory T cells in long-lasting Graves disease. The germline V gene encodes CDR1 DFQATT and CDR2 SNEGSKA (reference sequence). The CDR3 sequence is 12 residues long. Trimming left V 4 bases short and J 3 bases short, with 10 bases between. Documented time point: persistent/refractory GD, antithyroid drugs over 5 years with positive TRAb. TCR sequences were obtained from RNA taken from PBMCs.

Specimen: peripheral blood mononuclear cells (PBMCs), collected when the disease was refractory, from a patient treated with antithyroid drugs. This clonotype originated in a female donor with Graves disease. V gene TRBV20-1 combines with J gene TRBJ2-7; no clear D. CDR3 sequence reads: CSATPDLYEQYF. The CDR3, as DNA: TGCAGTGCTACCCCCGACCTCTACGAGCAGTACTTC.